This is a list of T cell receptor beta chains from one sample in a study of T-cell reconstitution after alpha-beta-depleted transplantation in children. TCRdb reanalysed the PCR reads using MiXCR and keeps one entry per CDR3 protein. The sample lists 450,000 to 700,000 distinct CDR3 sequences, 20% to 30% seen once, with about a third in the top ten. Here the sequenced sample was PBMCs, taken before TCRalphabeta/CD19-depleted stem cell transplant. The receptors were sampled from a boy younger than two with Wiskott-Aldrich syndrome, due to receive a stem cell transplant. Each CDR3 is given with its conserved first and last residue. Each record gives: D gene, V gene, clone size, J gene, CDR3 DNA, CDR3 protein. D genes are given only for firm matches. Rows give clone size only sometimes, using once, few, many, or a class for an expanded clone.

TRBD2	TRBV7-9	few	TRBJ2-5	TGTGCCAGCAGCTTGCGGGAGGGCCCACGAGAGACCCAGTACTTC	CASSLREGPRETQYF
TRBD2	TRBV20-1	NA	TRBJ2-7	TGCAGTGCTAGAGGGGGGACTAACGAGCAGTACTTC	CSARGGTNEQYF
NA	TRBV20-1	few	TRBJ1-5	TGCAGTGCTAGAGATTGGGGTCAGCCCCAGCATTTT	CSARDWGQPQHF
NA	TRBV5-5	NA	TRBJ1-4	TGTGCCAGCAGGATCCGGATGGCACGTAGGGAAAAACTGTTTTTT	CASRIRMARREKLFF
TRBD1	TRBV5-1	NA	TRBJ1-1	TGCGCCAGCAGCTATACCACAGGGGGCGTTAGAATGAACACTGAAGCTTTCTTT	CASSYTTGGVRMNTEAFF
TRBD1	TRBV5-5	NA	TRBJ1-1	TGTGCCAGCAGCCTTCTCCGACAGGGGGTAAACACTGAAGCTTTCTTT	CASSLLRQGVNTEAFF
NA	TRBV5-4	NA	TRBJ1-1	TGTGCCAGCAGCCGGCTCGGGGGAGGTACTGAAGCTTTCTTT	CASSRLGGGTEAFF
NA	TRBV6-1	NA	TRBJ2-4	TGTGCCAGCAGTCCCCGGCGGGACAGCTCCAAAAACATTCAGTACTTC	CASSPRRDSSKNIQYF
NA	TRBV5-1	NA	TRBJ1-6	TGCGCCAGCAGCTTGGGGCAGGGAGGGCAGAGCTCCTATAATTCACCCCTCCACTTT	CASSLGQGGQSSYNSPLHF
TRBD1	TRBV5-4	NA	TRBJ2-7	TGTGCCAGCAGCGGACAGGGCGGCGAGCAGTACTTC	CASSGQGGEQYF
NA	TRBV6-5	NA	TRBJ2-5	TGTGCCAGCAGTTACTCGCAGGCTAGTTCAAAGGGGTTTAAGTACTTC	CASSYSQASSKGFKYF
NA	TRBV30	NA	TRBJ1-1	TGTGCCTGGAGTAACAGGGTCAGCACTGAAGCTTTCTTT	CAWSNRVSTEAFF
TRBD1	TRBV4-1	once	TRBJ1-1	TGCGCCAGCAGCCAGGGGACAGGGCCTTGCACTGAAGCTTTCTTT	CASSQGTGPCTEAFF
TRBD1	TRBV5-1	few	TRBJ1-1	TGCGCCAGCAGCTTCGCCCCAGGGGGCACTGAAGCTTTCTTT	CASSFAPGGTEAFF
TRBD1	TRBV19	NA	TRBJ1-5	TGTGCCAGTAGTATCAAGGCCGGGACAGGTCGCCGGGGGCCCCAGCATTTT	CASSIKAGTGRRGPQHF
TRBD2	TRBV12-3/TRBV12-4	NA	TRBJ2-7	TGTGCCAGCAGTGGCCTAGCGGGAAGGGCCTACGAGCAGTACTTC	CASSGLAGRAYEQYF
NA	TRBV7-8	few	TRBJ2-3	TGTGCCAGCAGCGGAAGACCCCTCGATACGCAGTATTTT	CASSGRPLDTQYF
NA	TRBV7-9	NA	TRBJ1-5	TGTGCCAGCAGCTTACGGGTTCGGGACGGCAATCAGCCCCAGCATTTT	CASSLRVRDGNQPQHF
TRBD2	TRBV20-1	NA	TRBJ2-3	TGCAGTGCTAGAAGAGAGGAGACTAGCGGGAGGAACACAGATACGCAGTATTTT	CSARREETSGRNTDTQYF
NA	TRBV9	NA	TRBJ2-1	TGTGCCAGCAGCGTAGCATTTTGGTCCTACAATGAGCAGTTCTTC	CASSVAFWSYNEQFF
NA	TRBV10-3	NA	TRBJ2-3	TGTGCCGTGAGCGGAGTCACAGATACGCAGTATTTT	CAVSGVTDTQYF
NA	TRBV19	NA	TRBJ2-3	TGTGCCAGTAGTACCAGGATGGAGACGCAGTATTTT	CASSTRMETQYF
NA	TRBV2	few	TRBJ1-2	TGTGCCAGCAGTGATCGGGACATACATGGCTACACCTTC	CASSDRDIHGYTF
TRBD2	TRBV7-6	few	TRBJ2-1	TGTGCCAGCAGCTTAGTTGCGGGAGGGCCCCGAGGTGAGCAGTTCTTC	CASSLVAGGPRGEQFF
TRBD2	TRBV18	NA	TRBJ2-5	TGTGCCAGCTCACCAAGGGCGACTAGCGGGAAAGAAGAGACCCAGTACTTC	CASSPRATSGKEETQYF
NA	TRBV7-2	NA	TRBJ2-1	TGTGCCAGCAGCTTAAAGGTAGATCATGAGCAGTTCTTC	CASSLKVDHEQFF
TRBD2	TRBV29-1	NA	TRBJ2-3	TGCAGCGTTGCCCTAGCGGGAGGGCAATCCTTCACAGATACGCAGTATTTT	CSVALAGGQSFTDTQYF
NA	TRBV4-1	NA	TRBJ1-4	TGCGCCAGCAGCCAAGATCTGGGGGCGGGAACTAATGAAAAACTGTTTTTT	CASSQDLGAGTNEKLFF
NA	TRBV2	NA	TRBJ1-5	TGTGCCAGCAGTGAAGCGGGGGGAGCGGATCAGCCCCAGCATTTT	CASSEAGGADQPQHF
NA	TRBV20-1	few	TRBJ1-1	TGCAGTGCTAGCAGGGATTCCACTGAAGCTTTCTTT	CSASRDSTEAFF
TRBD2	TRBV20-1	NA	TRBJ2-3	TGCAGTGCTAGATGGCTAGCGGGTACAGATACGCAGTATTTT	CSARWLAGTDTQYF
NA	TRBV12-3/TRBV12-4	NA	TRBJ2-2	TGTGCCAGCAGTTTCGTACGCACCGGGGAGCTGTTTTTT	CASSFVRTGELFF
NA	TRBV28	few	TRBJ2-5	TGTGCCAGCAGAGAGGGTGTGGGGGAGACCCAGTACTTC	CASREGVGETQYF